A single TCR beta chain is shown here with its context. Several immunoSEQ 96-well plates shared each subset's DNA, each plate a replicate. Using approximately 200 ng DNA, approximately 30,000 T cell genomes, the sorted-subset replicate PCRs were run. Here immunoSEQ multiplex PCR was the method, and the copy in TCRdb shows in-frame clones only, minus some. Of about 980,000 clones in the sample, about 80% were seen once. This entry belongs to a study of shared clonotypes between healthy human individuals. The sample comprised memory CD4+ T cells sorted from blood. As for subset: CD45RA-negative fraction. The TCR was taken from a man between 18 and 29 years old in good health.

In DNA, the CDR3 is TGTGCCATCAGTCTCTCCGGTAGCGGGGGAAACGAGCAGTACTTC. It yields the protein CAISLSGSGGNEQYF. The gene calls are TRBV10-3 and TRBJ2-7; 9 bases line up with TRBD2. The CDR3 covers 15 residues. Losses at the gene ends were 5 bases for V and 5 bases for J; bases not matched to a gene: 10. CDR1 is ENHRY and CDR2 is SYGVKD in the germline V gene.